This T cell receptor beta chain emerged from a study of blood T cell repertoires in COVID-19. Background on the study: From T cells, B-cell-depleted T cells, or PBMCs came the material, which was cDNA or gDNA.

V was clipped by 1 base and J by 2 bases, with 11 bases between them. CDR3 length: 15 residues. Germline V gene data show CDR1 as SEHNR and CDR2 as FQNEAQ (reference sequence). Clones were read by immunoSEQ multiplex PCR, and TCRdb kept only the in-frame ones, dropping some. The sample lists roughly 130,000 clones; about four fifths were seen once. The clonotype was recovered from a woman older than 75 with acute or convalescent COVID-19. V gene TRBV7-9 combines with J gene TRBJ1-2; tentative D call: TRBD1 (5 bases). The sample comprised peripheral blood. CDR3 coding DNA: TGTGCCAGCAGCTTAGTGGCAGGGCCCAACTATGGCTACACCTTC. Its translation: CASSLVAGPNYGYTF.